This TCR beta chain is from a study of beta chain features in type 1 diabetes. CDR3 size: 15 residues. J gave up 3 bases and V 7 bases, and 11 bases lay outside the gene matches. The germline V gene encodes CDR1 SGHTA and CDR2 FQGNSA. Reverse transcription of all isolated RNA meant that expressed TCRB transcripts were sequenced. Assay used: immunoSEQ multiplex PCR; TCRdb lists only in-frame clones, some missing. The sample holds about 210,000 clones, approximately 11% seen once. The sequencing input was central memory CD4+ T cells from blood. This clonotype originated in a young man in good health. The chain employs TRBV7-2 and TRBJ2-7; 8 bases align to TRBD2. CDR3 in DNA: TGTGCCAGCAAGCTCGGGCGGGAGGAACACTACGAGCAGTACTTC. It specifies CASKLGREEHYEQYF.